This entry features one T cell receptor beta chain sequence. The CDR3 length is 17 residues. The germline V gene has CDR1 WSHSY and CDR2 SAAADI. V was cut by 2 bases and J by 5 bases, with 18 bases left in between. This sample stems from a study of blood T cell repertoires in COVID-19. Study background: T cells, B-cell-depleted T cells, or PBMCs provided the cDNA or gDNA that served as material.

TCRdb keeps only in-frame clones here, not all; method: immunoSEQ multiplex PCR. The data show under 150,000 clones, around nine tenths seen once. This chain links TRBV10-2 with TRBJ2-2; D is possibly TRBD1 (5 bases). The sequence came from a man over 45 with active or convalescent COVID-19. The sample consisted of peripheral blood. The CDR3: CASSERQTIKRTGELFF. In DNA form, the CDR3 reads TGCGCCAGCAGTGAGCGACAGACCATAAAACGGACCGGGGAGCTGTTTTTT.